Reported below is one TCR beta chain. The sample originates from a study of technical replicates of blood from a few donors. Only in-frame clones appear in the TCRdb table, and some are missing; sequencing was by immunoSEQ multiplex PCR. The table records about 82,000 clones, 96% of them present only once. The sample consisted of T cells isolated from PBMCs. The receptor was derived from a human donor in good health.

The CDR3 DNA reads TGTGCCAGCAGCTTAGGTTCGGGATTGGGCTACGAGCAGTACTTC. Protein: CASSLGSGLGYEQYF. This sequence joins TRBV7-9 and TRBJ2-7, with TRBD2 as a possible D gene (5 bases). CDR1 is SEHNR, CDR2 FQNEAQ, per germline (reference sequence). V was trimmed by 1 base and J by 3 bases, leaving 13 bases between them. This CDR3 has 15 amino acids.